The 27 T cell receptor beta chains reported below all come from one sample, sequenced in a study of blood T cell repertoires in COVID-19. Produced via immunoSEQ multiplex PCR; TCRdb's table is partial and in-frame only. The sample includes a few hundred thousand clones, just under 90% of them seen just once. Input material: PBMCs or T cells enriched from blood (not recorded which). The receptors stem from a man in his thirties or forties who had recovered from COVID-19.

The chain links TRBV19 to TRBJ1-2, with D perhaps matching TRBD1 (5 bases). The CDR3 is 14 residues long. V dropped 5 bases and J dropped 4 bases, with 14 bases sitting between them. Looked up from germline, CDR1 is LNHDA and CDR2 is SQIVND (reference sequence). CDR3 amino acids: CASSPRPRGYGYTF. CDR3 in DNA: TGTGCCAGTAGTCCTCGGCCTAGGGGCTATGGCTACACCTTC.

The chain is built from TRBV7-2 and TRBJ1-2, with 7 bases matching TRBD1. CDR3 length: 15 amino acids. Germline assignment: CDR1 SGHTA and CDR2 FQGNSA. Germline trimming cut 1 base from V and 4 bases from J; bases unmatched to any gene: 6. CDR3 protein: CASSLVVGTVYGYTF. CDR3 nucleotide sequence: TGTGCCAGCAGCTTAGTAGTTGGGACAGTCTATGGCTACACCTTC.

This rearrangement joins TRBV30 to TRBJ1-5; no clear D. V was trimmed by 0 bases and J by 6 bases, leaving 9 bases between them. The CDR3 length is 13 residues. Germline values: CDR1 GTSNPN, CDR2 SVGIG (reference sequence). The CDR3 sequence is CAWSVVSGQPQHF. As DNA, the CDR3 is TGTGCCTGGAGTGTGGTTTCGGGTCAGCCCCAGCATTTT.

This rearrangement joins TRBV29-1 to TRBJ2-2, with no clear D. CDR3 length equals 13 residues. V was clipped by 3 bases and J by 1 base, with 6 bases between them. Germline V gene lookup returns CDR1 SQVTM and CDR2 ANQGSEA. The DNA of the CDR3 is TGCAGCGTTGAGACACGGAACACCGGGGAGCTGTTTTTT. This codes for CSVETRNTGELFF.

A word on this clone: Being one base from a much bigger clone, this may be a read error. The CDR3: CASSEAGGSDTQYF. The CDR3 DNA follows: TGTGCCAGCAGTGAAGCGGGAGGGTCAGATACGCAGTATTTT. V gene TRBV2 combines with J gene TRBJ2-3, with 7 positions matching TRBD2. Germline assignment: CDR1 SNHLY and CDR2 FYNNEI. Trimming removed 0 bases from V and 4 bases from J; junction bases left unmatched: 1. The length of the CDR3 is 14 residues.

This chain connects TRBV5-1 to TRBJ2-2, with 9 bases lining up with TRBD1. In germline, CDR1 is SGHRS, CDR2 YFSETQ. There are 17 residues in the CDR3. Losses at the gene ends were 0 bases for V and 4 bases for J; bases not matched to a gene: 7. The CDR3 DNA reads TGCGCCAGCAGCTTGGCCGGGACAGGGAAGGGCACCGGGGAGCTGTTTTTT. Its protein product is CASSLAGTGKGTGELFF.

The chain uses TRBV7-2 and TRBJ1-6; D is uncertain. The CDR3 has 13 amino acids. The V and J ends lost 5 bases and 13 bases respectively, with 15 bases between them. Germline V gene lookup returns CDR1 SGHTA and CDR2 FQGNSA. CDR3 coding DNA: TGTGCCAGCAGCCCCTCCCCTATTCCGCCCCTCCACTTT. Amino acids: CASSPSPIPPLHF.

The CDR3 sequence: CASSSVPIAEAFF. The CDR3 DNA is TGTGCCAGCAGTTCGGTCCCCATCGCTGAAGCTTTCTTT. This chain links TRBV27 with TRBJ1-1; no firm D call. From germline, CDR1 is MNHEY and CDR2 SMNVEV (reference sequence). V lost 4 bases and J lost 6, with 12 bases in between. The CDR3 loop spans 13 amino acids.

The chain carries TRBV4-2 and TRBJ2-1; 12 bases line up with TRBD2. Germline lookup yields CDR1 LGHNA and CDR2 YNFKEQ. The V gene end was trimmed by 0 bases and the J gene end by 7 bases; junction bases not matched to a gene: 7. This CDR3 has 17 residues. The CDR3: CASSQDPLAGGLNEQFF. The DNA for the CDR3 is TGTGCCAGCAGCCAAGATCCCCTAGCGGGGGGGTTGAATGAGCAGTTCTTC.

V gene TRBV11-2 combines with J gene TRBJ2-3, with TRBD1 matching 12 bases. Germline trimming cut 3 bases from V and 4 bases from J; bases unmatched to any gene: 2. CDR3 length: 15 residues. Germline loops: CDR1 SGHAT, CDR2 FQNNGV. For the CDR3, the DNA is TGTGCCAGCAGCTTTGGGACAGGGGGCGCAGATACGCAGTATTTT. This translates into CASSFGTGGADTQYF.

This CDR3 is CASSSVNTEAFF. CDR3 in DNA: TGTGCCAGTTCATCAGTGAACACTGAAGCTTTCTTT. The chain couples TRBV11-2 to TRBJ1-1; D is undetermined. This CDR3 spans 12 amino acids. The germline gives CDR1 SGHAT, CDR2 FQNNGV. The germline V and J ends were trimmed by 9 bases and 0 bases, with 8 bases remaining between them.

In this sample, this clone turned up once. The chain employs TRBV2 and TRBJ2-7; 12 positions agree with TRBD1. The trim removed 6 bases at V and 4 bases at J, leaving 4 bases unmatched. Germline assignment: CDR1 SNHLY and CDR2 FYNNEI. The CDR3 has 14 residues. CDR3 sequence reads: CASRMGQGAYEQYF. The CDR3 region has the DNA TGTGCCAGCAGGATGGGACAGGGGGCATACGAGCAGTACTTC.

The genes are TRBV4-1 and TRBJ2-1, with TRBD2 as a possible D gene (6 bases). V lost 2 bases, J lost 0 bases, and 14 bases lay in between. Germline V lookup: CDR1 MGHRA, CDR2 YSYEKL. The CDR3 is made up of 17 amino acids. This chain's CDR3 is CASSQRPAGTSYNEQFF. The CDR3 nucleotides are TGCGCCAGCAGCCAAAGGCCCGCGGGGACCTCCTACAATGAGCAGTTCTTC.

The CDR3 DNA is TGTGCCAGCAGCGTAGGGACACTGAACTATGGCTACACCTTC. It is translated as CASSVGTLNYGYTF. The chain has TRBV9 and TRBJ1-2; a weak D match, TRBD1 (5 bases). Deletions cut 0 bases from V and 2 bases from J, with 8 bases between. The germline gives CDR1 SGDLS, CDR2 YYNGEE. The CDR3 is 14 amino acids.

This clone was seen a few times. The gene calls are TRBV3-1 (or the pseudogene TRBV3-2) and TRBJ2-2; 8 nucleotides match TRBD2. The J segment lost 5 bases and the V segment lost 4 bases, leaving 12 bases of the junction unmatched. This CDR3 has 17 residues. Germline V gene sequence: CDR1 LGHDT, CDR2 YNNKEL (reference sequence). CDR3 residues: CASSLGLAGSSTGELFF. CDR3 DNA: TGTGCCAGCAGCCTCGGACTAGCTGGTAGTTCGACCGGGGAGCTGTTTTTT.

This chain connects TRBV4-2 to TRBJ2-7; 9 nucleotides align to TRBD2. J gave up 1 base and V 0 bases, and 10 bases lay outside the gene matches. Germline V CDR1 and CDR2: LGHNA, YNFKEQ. The CDR3 is made up of 18 amino acids. This CDR3 reads CASSQDLPSGELSYEQYF. CDR3 in DNA: TGTGCCAGCAGCCAAGATCTCCCTAGCGGGGAACTATCCTACGAGCAGTACTTC.

This chain links TRBV5-1 with TRBJ1-5, with unresolved D. Germline loops: CDR1 SGHRS, CDR2 YFSETQ. CDR3 length equals 14 residues. Trimming removed 6 bases from V and 4 bases from J, with 14 bases in between. In DNA, the CDR3 is TGCGCCAGCATTCCTACCCCTAAAAATCAGCCCCAGCATTTT. Its translation: CASIPTPKNQPQHF. The full variable domain, with the rest looked up from reference TRBV5-1 and TRBJ1-5, is KAGVTQTPRYLIKTRGQQVTLSCSPISGHRSVSWYQQTPGQGLQFLFEYFSETQRNKGNFPGRFSGRQFSNSRSEMNVSTLELGDSALYLCASIPTPKNQPQHFGDGTRLSIL.

This clone was picked up one time. This chain uses TRBV9 with TRBJ2-5; D perhaps matches TRBD2 (5 bases). The CDR3 is 14 residues long. From germline, CDR1 is SGDLS and CDR2 YYNGEE. V was pared by 3 bases and J by 0 bases, with 9 bases between. As DNA, the CDR3 is TGTGCCAGCAGCGAGCAAGCGGACCAAGAGACCCAGTACTTC. Protein product: CASSEQADQETQYF.

The V call is TRBV6-5, the J call TRBJ1-5; 7 bases align to TRBD1. In germline, CDR1 is MNHEY, CDR2 SVGAGI. V lost 7 bases to trimming and J lost 6 bases; unmatched junction nucleotides: 9. CDR3 length: 14 residues. The CDR3 reads CASTYQGGRQPQHF. The CDR3 DNA reads as TGTGCCAGCACCTATCAGGGGGGACGTCAGCCCCAGCATTTT.

V gene TRBV7-9 combines with J gene TRBJ2-3; TRBD2 matches at 13 bases. The germline CDR1 and CDR2 sequences are SEHNR and FQNEAQ (reference sequence). This CDR3 is 17 amino acids long. The trim removed 1 base at V and 2 bases at J, leaving 3 bases unmatched. CDR3 DNA: TGTGCCAGCAGCTTAGGACTAGCGGGGGGACACACAGATACGCAGTATTTT. The encoded protein is CASSLGLAGGHTDTQYF.

The chain is built from TRBV5-1 and TRBJ2-1; D uncertain. Trimming removed 7 bases from V and 9 bases from J, with 17 bases in between. CDR3 length equals 13 residues. The germline V gene encodes CDR1 SGHRS and CDR2 YFSETQ. The CDR3 sequence is CASAPLGSGEQFF. The CDR3 bases are TGCGCCAGCGCCCCCTTGGGCAGTGGTGAGCAGTTCTTC.

The chain links TRBV7-8 to TRBJ1-2, with D maybe TRBD1 (5 bases). CDR3 size: 13 residues. Trimming removed 5 bases at V and 4 bases at J, with 11 bases between. Germline V CDR1 and CDR2: SGHVS, FQNEAQ. CDR3 region: CASSPRDSYGYTF. CDR3 DNA: TGTGCCAGCAGCCCCCGAGACAGCTATGGCTACACCTTC.

This chain links TRBV11-2 with TRBJ2-1, with D possibly matching TRBD2 (5 bases). The V gene's germline CDR1 is SGHAT and CDR2 FQNNGV. CDR3 length: 17 residues. V lost 3 bases, J lost 0 bases, and 15 bases lay in between. The CDR3: CASSFRGGQSSYNEQFF. The CDR3 nucleotides are TGTGCCAGCAGCTTTCGAGGAGGCCAGAGCTCCTACAATGAGCAGTTCTTC.

V and J are TRBV23-1 and TRBJ1-2; maybe TRBD1 (6 bases). TRBV23-1 is sorted into the ORF group, with uncertain function. This CDR3 is built from 14 residues. V lost 3 bases and J 3 bases, leaving 11 bases between the germline ends. CDR3 loop: CASSHSRGDYGYTF. CDR3 DNA sequence: TGCGCCAGCAGTCATTCCAGGGGAGACTATGGCTACACCTTC.

The chain recombines TRBV27 with TRBJ1-2, with D possibly being TRBD1 (5 bases). This CDR3 region has 13 residues. Germline V lookup: CDR1 MNHEY, CDR2 SMNVEV (reference sequence). Trimming took 2 bases from V and 4 from J, leaving 8 bases between them. The CDR3 DNA reads TGTGCCAGCAGTTTAGGGACTCTCTATGGCTACACCTTC. Amino acids: CASSLGTLYGYTF.

The J gene is TRBJ2-1, the V gene TRBV9; 10 positions agree with TRBD2. J was trimmed by 4 bases and V by 4 bases; bases with no gene match: 5. Per the germline V gene, CDR1 is SGDLS and CDR2 is YYNGEE. The CDR3 spans 15 residues. The CDR3 sequence is CASSPGLAVYNEQFF. The DNA for the CDR3 is TGTGCCAGCAGCCCCGGACTAGCGGTTTACAATGAGCAGTTCTTC. The variable domain in full, with the rest retrieved from reference TRBV9 and TRBJ2-1, is DSGVTQTPKHLITATGQRVTLRCSPRSGDLSVYWYQQSLDQGLQFLIQYYNGEERAKGNILERFSAQQFPDLHSELNLSSLELGDSALYFCASSPGLAVYNEQFFGPGTRLTVL.

Only one count was recorded for this clone. The rearrangement uses TRBV20-1 and TRBJ1-5, with a tentative D call TRBD1 (5 bases). The CDR3 extends over 13 amino acids. The germline V gene has CDR1 DFQATT and CDR2 SNEGSKA (reference sequence). V was shortened by 3 bases and J by 4 bases, with 10 bases between the two germline ends. The CDR3 region is CSASEQVNQPQHF. The DNA of the CDR3 is TGCAGTGCTAGTGAACAGGTGAATCAGCCCCAGCATTTT.